This T cell receptor beta chain originates from a study of blood T cell repertoires in COVID-19. The wider study: Acute and convalescent COVID-19 specimens originated in the United States, Italy and Spain. PBMCs, B-cell-depleted T cells, or T cells provided the cDNA or gDNA that made up the material.

The repertoire was sequenced with immunoSEQ multiplex PCR; TCRdb's copy has only in-frame clones and lacks some. The data hold around 230,000 clones, with 86% observed a single time. The CDR3 length is 15 residues. Looked up from germline, CDR1 is LNHDA and CDR2 is SQIVND (reference sequence). Trimming stripped 5 bases from V and 0 bases from J, with 10 bases between. The receptor was isolated from a woman aged 40 to 49 with acute COVID-19. Sequenced input: PBMCs or T cells enriched from blood (not recorded which). The chain carries TRBV19 and TRBJ1-4; no definite D call. The DNA for the CDR3 is TGTGCCAGTAGTGGAACGGGTGCAACTAATGAAAAACTGTTTTTT. This translates into CASSGTGATNEKLFF. Full variable domain (rest looked up from reference TRBV19 and TRBJ1-4): DGGITQSPKYLFRKEGQNVTLSCEQNLNHDAMYWYRQDPGQGLRLIYYSQIVNDFQKGDIAEGYSVSREKKESFPLTVTSAQKNPTAFYLCASSGTGATNEKLFFGSGTQLSVL.